This entry is about one T cell receptor beta chain. No antigen is known for it. This entry is derived from a study of T cell responses to AZD1222 COVID-19 vaccine. Whole-study results and caveats: Repertoire sampling happened only post peak T cell response. In a largely white British group with more females than males, clonal diversity was possibly underestimated.

CDR3 length equals 16 residues. Germline V CDR1 and CDR2: SGHVS, FQNEAQ. Germline trimming cut 4 bases from V and 5 bases from J; bases unmatched to any gene: 10. Sequencing used immunoSEQ multiplex PCR; TCRdb keeps in-frame clones, though not all of them. The table has roughly 140,000 clones, under 95% seen once. V usage is TRBV7-8 and J usage is TRBJ2-7; 11 positions match TRBD2. The source was peripheral blood, collected 28 days after the second AZD1222 dose. The sequence derives from an adult who received the AZD1222 COVID-19 vaccine. The DNA of the CDR3 is TGTGCCAGCAGCTCTAGACTAGCGGGATCTAGCAACGAGCAGTACTTC. This translates into CASSSRLAGSSNEQYF.